The rows below give T cell receptor beta chains drawn from one sample of a study of blood T cell repertoires in COVID-19. TCRdb keeps only in-frame clones here, not all; method: immunoSEQ multiplex PCR. The sample yields about 210,000 clones, about 88% seen once. The specimen was peripheral blood. All receptors come from a man aged 70 or older with acute or convalescent COVID-19. CDR3s include the opening cysteine and the closing phenylalanine or tryptophan. The order of the fields is V gene, D gene, clone size, J gene, CDR3 protein, CDR3 DNA. A D gene is named only where the DNA matches it firmly. Expanded clones get a size class; other rows say once, few or many, or leave the size out.

v_gene: TRBV29-1
d_gene: NA
abundance: NA
j_gene: TRBJ1-4
CDR3aa: CSAYNEKLFF
CDR3nt: TGCAGCGCCTACAATGAAAAACTGTTTTTT

v_gene: TRBV27
d_gene: TRBD1
abundance: NA
j_gene: TRBJ2-4
CDR3aa: CASSPGTGYSKNIQYF
CDR3nt: TGTGCCAGCAGTCCGGGGACAGGGTATTCCAAAAACATTCAGTACTTC

v_gene: TRBV11-2
d_gene: NA
abundance: few
j_gene: TRBJ2-7
CDR3aa: CASSLVPGPYEQYF
CDR3nt: TGTGCCAGCAGCTTAGTCCCAGGGCCCTACGAGCAGTACTTC

v_gene: TRBV7-7
d_gene: NA
abundance: NA
j_gene: TRBJ2-6
CDR3aa: CASSLNEAGANVLTF
CDR3nt: TGTGCCAGCAGCTTAAACGAGGCAGGGGCCAACGTCCTGACTTTC

v_gene: TRBV19
d_gene: NA
abundance: NA
j_gene: TRBJ1-1
CDR3aa: CASSILFGREATEAFF
CDR3nt: TGTGCCAGTAGTATCCTATTTGGCCGGGAGGCCACTGAAGCTTTCTTT

v_gene: TRBV28
d_gene: NA
abundance: NA
j_gene: TRBJ2-3
CDR3aa: CASGRTDTQYF
CDR3nt: TGTGCGTCAGGGAGGACAGATACGCAGTATTTT

v_gene: TRBV19
d_gene: NA
abundance: NA
j_gene: TRBJ1-5
CDR3aa: CASSIREDQPQHF
CDR3nt: TGTGCCAGTAGTATCAGGGAGGATCAGCCCCAGCATTTT

v_gene: TRBV6-2/TRBV6-3
d_gene: TRBD1
abundance: NA
j_gene: TRBJ2-7
CDR3aa: CASSSFRGPSYEQYF
CDR3nt: TGTGCCAGCAGTTCCTTCAGGGGGCCCTCCTACGAGCAGTACTTC

v_gene: TRBV27
d_gene: TRBD1
abundance: NA
j_gene: TRBJ1-4
CDR3aa: CASRRQGAWDEKLFF
CDR3nt: TGTGCCAGCAGAAGACAGGGGGCTTGGGATGAAAAACTGTTTTTT

v_gene: TRBV19
d_gene: TRBD1
abundance: NA
j_gene: TRBJ1-5
CDR3aa: CATSTDRGNQPQHF
CDR3nt: TGTGCCACTTCGACCGACAGGGGAAATCAGCCCCAGCATTTT

v_gene: TRBV5-1
d_gene: NA
abundance: NA
j_gene: TRBJ1-2
CDR3aa: CASSPGGGSNYGYTF
CDR3nt: TGCGCCAGCAGCCCCGGGGGGGGCTCTAACTATGGCTACACCTTC

v_gene: TRBV11-1
d_gene: TRBD2
abundance: NA
j_gene: TRBJ2-7
CDR3aa: CASSLETSSEQYF
CDR3nt: TGTGCCAGCAGCTTAGAGACTAGCTCGGAGCAGTACTTC

v_gene: TRBV5-1
d_gene: TRBD1
abundance: NA
j_gene: TRBJ1-1
CDR3aa: CASSHGQGGTEAFF
CDR3nt: TGCGCCAGCAGCCACGGACAGGGGGGCACTGAAGCTTTCTTT

v_gene: TRBV5-1
d_gene: TRBD2
abundance: NA
j_gene: TRBJ2-1
CDR3aa: CASSLEGGRAKDEQFF
CDR3nt: TGCGCCAGCAGCTTGGAAGGCGGGAGGGCCAAAGATGAGCAGTTCTTC

v_gene: TRBV7-9
d_gene: NA
abundance: NA
j_gene: TRBJ2-3
CDR3aa: CASCPGVTDTQYF
CDR3nt: TGTGCCAGCTGCCCGGGGGTCACAGATACGCAGTATTTT

v_gene: TRBV24-1
d_gene: TRBD2
abundance: NA
j_gene: TRBJ2-1
CDR3aa: CATSKRSGGDEQFF
CDR3nt: TGTGCCACCAGTAAAAGAAGCGGGGGAGATGAGCAGTTCTTC

v_gene: TRBV6-4
d_gene: NA
abundance: NA
j_gene: TRBJ1-1
CDR3aa: CASRRGGASEAFF
CDR3nt: TGTGCCAGCAGGAGGGGAGGAGCCTCTGAAGCTTTCTTT

v_gene: TRBV4-3
d_gene: NA
abundance: NA
j_gene: TRBJ2-1
CDR3aa: CASSQVASGLTGGGYNEQFF
CDR3nt: TGCGCCAGCAGCCAAGTGGCTAGCGGTCTCACCGGAGGGGGCTACAATGAGCAGTTCTTC

v_gene: TRBV7-2
d_gene: TRBD1
abundance: NA
j_gene: TRBJ1-5
CDR3aa: CASSLVSGGDQPQHF
CDR3nt: TGTGCCAGCAGCTTAGTGTCAGGGGGCGATCAGCCCCAGCATTTT

v_gene: TRBV7-9
d_gene: TRBD1
abundance: few
j_gene: TRBJ1-3
CDR3aa: CASSLGGTGQGMNTIYF
CDR3nt: TGTGCCAGCAGCTTAGGAGGAACGGGACAGGGGATGAACACCATATATTTT

v_gene: TRBV5-1
d_gene: NA
abundance: NA
j_gene: TRBJ2-3
CDR3aa: CASSPSGAGDTQYF
CDR3nt: TGCGCCAGCAGTCCCAGCGGCGCCGGGGATACGCAGTATTTT

v_gene: TRBV7-2
d_gene: NA
abundance: once
j_gene: TRBJ1-3
CDR3aa: CASSSLPMVPSGNTIYF
CDR3nt: TGTGCCAGCAGCTCGCTGCCTATGGTTCCCTCTGGAAACACCATATATTTT

v_gene: TRBV13
d_gene: TRBD2
abundance: NA
j_gene: TRBJ2-2
CDR3aa: CASSFWRENGELFF
CDR3nt: TGTGCCAGCAGCTTCTGGCGGGAGAACGGGGAGCTGTTTTTT

v_gene: TRBV6-6
d_gene: NA
abundance: NA
j_gene: TRBJ1-3
CDR3aa: CASSRTGGDSGNTIYF
CDR3nt: TGTGCCAGCAGTCGAACAGGTGGTGATTCTGGAAACACCATATATTTT

v_gene: TRBV6-2/TRBV6-3
d_gene: NA
abundance: NA
j_gene: TRBJ1-1
CDR3aa: CASSYTVPPAAFF
CDR3nt: TGTGCCAGCAGTTACACGGTCCCCCCAGCGGCTTTCTTT

v_gene: TRBV18
d_gene: NA
abundance: NA
j_gene: TRBJ2-7
CDR3aa: CASSPGLTYEQYF
CDR3nt: TGTGCCAGCTCACCGGGCTTAACCTACGAGCAGTACTTC

v_gene: TRBV18
d_gene: TRBD2
abundance: NA
j_gene: TRBJ2-1
CDR3aa: CASSPTSGSIQGQFF
CDR3nt: TGTGCCAGCTCCCCGACTAGCGGGAGTATACAAGGGCAGTTCTTC

v_gene: TRBV12-3/TRBV12-4
d_gene: NA
abundance: NA
j_gene: TRBJ1-3
CDR3aa: CASSSFNTIYF
CDR3nt: TGTGCCAGCAGTTCTTTTAACACCATATATTTT

v_gene: TRBV9
d_gene: TRBD1
abundance: NA
j_gene: TRBJ1-6
CDR3aa: CASSDRGGTYNSPLHF
CDR3nt: TGTGCCAGCAGCGACAGGGGCGGAACCTATAATTCACCCCTCCACTTT

v_gene: TRBV3-1/TRBV3-2
d_gene: NA
abundance: NA
j_gene: TRBJ1-6
CDR3aa: CASSQVSAPGSSYNSPLHF
CDR3nt: NA

v_gene: TRBV12-3/TRBV12-4
d_gene: NA
abundance: many
j_gene: TRBJ2-7
CDR3aa: CASSSFYEQYF
CDR3nt: TGTGCCAGCAGTTCGTTTTACGAGCAGTACTTC

v_gene: TRBV28
d_gene: TRBD1
abundance: NA
j_gene: TRBJ1-4
CDR3aa: CASSSTGTVEKLFF
CDR3nt: TGTGCCAGCAGTTCGACCGGGACAGTGGAAAAACTGTTTTTT

v_gene: TRBV24-1
d_gene: NA
abundance: NA
j_gene: TRBJ2-1
CDR3aa: CATSDTGAGSNEQFF
CDR3nt: TGTGCCACCAGTGATACGGGTGCCGGTTCCAATGAGCAGTTCTTC

v_gene: TRBV30
d_gene: TRBD1
abundance: once
j_gene: TRBJ1-6
CDR3aa: CAWRKGTGDHSPLHF
CDR3nt: TGTGCCTGGAGGAAGGGGACAGGGGATCATTCACCCCTCCACTTT

v_gene: TRBV15
d_gene: NA
abundance: NA
j_gene: TRBJ1-5
CDR3aa: CATSRDRQPQHF
CDR3nt: TGTGCCACCAGCAGAGATCGGCAGCCCCAGCATTTT

v_gene: TRBV6-5
d_gene: TRBD1
abundance: few
j_gene: TRBJ1-5
CDR3aa: CASSSRGQGGPQHF
CDR3nt: TGTGCCAGCAGTTCCCGGGGACAGGGAGGGCCCCAGCATTTT

v_gene: TRBV6-2/TRBV6-3
d_gene: TRBD2
abundance: NA
j_gene: TRBJ2-3
CDR3aa: CASSYEKIAGGPRAADTQYF
CDR3nt: TGTGCCAGCAGTTACGAAAAAATAGCGGGAGGGCCTAGGGCGGCAGATACGCAGTATTTT

v_gene: TRBV27
d_gene: TRBD1
abundance: few
j_gene: TRBJ1-2
CDR3aa: CATWTGLNYGYTF
CDR3nt: TGTGCCACCTGGACAGGTCTGAACTATGGCTACACCTTC

v_gene: TRBV18
d_gene: NA
abundance: NA
j_gene: TRBJ2-1
CDR3aa: CASSPFVDNEQFF
CDR3nt: TGTGCCAGCTCACCATTCGTAGACAATGAGCAGTTCTTC

v_gene: TRBV5-4
d_gene: TRBD2
abundance: NA
j_gene: TRBJ2-7
CDR3aa: CASSSNSGRARYEQYF
CDR3nt: TGTGCCAGCAGCTCTAATAGCGGGAGGGCCCGCTACGAGCAGTACTTC

v_gene: TRBV19
d_gene: TRBD1
abundance: NA
j_gene: TRBJ2-7
CDR3aa: CASSSGTGGIGAYEQYF
CDR3nt: TGTGCCAGTAGTAGCGGGACAGGCGGGATTGGTGCCTACGAGCAGTACTTC

v_gene: TRBV13
d_gene: TRBD1
abundance: NA
j_gene: TRBJ2-7
CDR3aa: CASSVGQGLGEQYF
CDR3nt: TGTGCCAGCAGCGTAGGACAGGGCCTGGGAGAGCAGTACTTC

v_gene: TRBV5-1
d_gene: TRBD1
abundance: NA
j_gene: TRBJ1-2
CDR3aa: CASGTDQRGYTF
CDR3nt: TGCGCCAGCGGGACAGATCAGCGCGGCTACACCTTC

v_gene: TRBV12-3/TRBV12-4
d_gene: NA
abundance: once
j_gene: TRBJ1-5
CDR3aa: CASSGLSNQPQHF
CDR3nt: TGTGCCAGTTCGGGACTGAGCAATCAGCCCCAGCATTTT

v_gene: TRBV11-2
d_gene: TRBD1
abundance: NA
j_gene: TRBJ1-2
CDR3aa: CASSGGQNLNYGYTF
CDR3nt: TGTGCCAGCAGCGGGGGACAGAATTTGAACTATGGCTACACCTTC

v_gene: TRBV18
d_gene: NA
abundance: NA
j_gene: TRBJ2-7
CDR3aa: CASSPFRDSGEQYF
CDR3nt: TGTGCCAGCTCGCCTTTCCGGGACTCGGGGGAGCAGTACTTC

v_gene: TRBV6-5
d_gene: TRBD1
abundance: NA
j_gene: TRBJ1-1
CDR3aa: CASRRGQGKTEAFF
CDR3nt: TGTGCCAGCAGACGAGGACAGGGGAAGACTGAAGCTTTCTTT

v_gene: TRBV19
d_gene: NA
abundance: NA
j_gene: TRBJ1-5
CDR3aa: CASNQQGLGQPQHF
CDR3nt: TGTGCCAGTAACCAACAGGGTTTAGGGCAGCCCCAGCATTTT

v_gene: TRBV19
d_gene: TRBD2
abundance: NA
j_gene: TRBJ2-1
CDR3aa: CASSITAGVSYNEQFF
CDR3nt: TGTGCCAGTAGTATCACGGCGGGAGTTAGCTACAATGAGCAGTTCTTC

v_gene: TRBV18
d_gene: NA
abundance: NA
j_gene: TRBJ2-2
CDR3aa: CASSPPGGGTGELFF
CDR3nt: TGTGCCAGCTCACCCCCCGGGGGTGGCACCGGGGAGCTGTTTTTT

v_gene: TRBV5-5
d_gene: TRBD1
abundance: few
j_gene: TRBJ2-7
CDR3aa: CASSLPGQTYEQYF
CDR3nt: TGTGCCAGCAGTCTACCGGGACAGACCTACGAGCAGTACTTC

v_gene: TRBV10-2
d_gene: TRBD2
abundance: NA
j_gene: TRBJ2-7
CDR3aa: CASSESAGVRYEQYF
CDR3nt: TGCGCCAGCAGTGAGTCGGCGGGAGTTCGCTACGAGCAGTACTTC

v_gene: TRBV18
d_gene: TRBD1
abundance: NA
j_gene: TRBJ2-5
CDR3aa: CASSPGQGMETQYF
CDR3nt: TGTGCCAGCTCACCTGGACAGGGGATGGAGACCCAGTACTTC

v_gene: TRBV7-9
d_gene: TRBD1
abundance: few
j_gene: TRBJ1-2
CDR3aa: CASSKEGARGYTF
CDR3nt: TGTGCCAGCAGTAAAGAGGGGGCTCGTGGCTACACCTTC

v_gene: TRBV10-3
d_gene: TRBD2
abundance: NA
j_gene: TRBJ2-5
CDR3aa: CAISEGGAAGDFEETQYF
CDR3nt: TGTGCCATCAGTGAGGGAGGTGCAGCGGGAGATTTTGAGGAGACCCAGTACTTC

v_gene: TRBV28
d_gene: NA
abundance: NA
j_gene: TRBJ2-1
CDR3aa: CASRLQGNYNEQFF
CDR3nt: TGTGCCAGCAGGTTACAGGGTAACTACAATGAGCAGTTCTTC

v_gene: TRBV3-1/TRBV3-2
d_gene: TRBD2
abundance: NA
j_gene: TRBJ2-1
CDR3aa: CASSPWTSGRYNEQFF
CDR3nt: TGTGCCAGCAGCCCTTGGACTAGCGGGCGATACAATGAGCAGTTCTTC

v_gene: TRBV4-1
d_gene: NA
abundance: NA
j_gene: TRBJ1-6
CDR3aa: CASSQDRGAGGSPLHF
CDR3nt: TGCGCCAGCAGCCAAGACAGGGGCGCAGGCGGTTCACCCCTCCACTTT

v_gene: TRBV20-1
d_gene: NA
abundance: NA
j_gene: TRBJ2-7
CDR3aa: CSAIGDEQYF
CDR3nt: TGCAGTGCCATAGGGGACGAGCAGTACTTC